This T cell receptor beta chain stems from a study of T cell changes during pregnancy in multiple sclerosis. Clones were read by immunoSEQ multiplex PCR, and TCRdb kept only the in-frame ones, dropping some. The table has about 80,000 clones, around 90% seen once. The CDR3 is 16 amino acids. V was trimmed by 3 bases and J by 0 bases, leaving 11 bases between them. Germline V gives CDR1 MDHEN, CDR2 SYDVKM. A single count supports this clone. The chain links TRBV28 to TRBJ1-4, with a weak D call TRBD1 (6 bases). The sample here was CD4+ T cells from peripheral blood mononuclear cells, taken before pregnancy. This receptor was taken from a female donor with multiple sclerosis, enrolled in a pregnancy study. For the CDR3, the DNA is TGTGCCAGCAGTTTCATGGGGGCCCCAACTAATGAAAAACTGTTTTTT. Encoded protein: CASSFMGAPTNEKLFF.